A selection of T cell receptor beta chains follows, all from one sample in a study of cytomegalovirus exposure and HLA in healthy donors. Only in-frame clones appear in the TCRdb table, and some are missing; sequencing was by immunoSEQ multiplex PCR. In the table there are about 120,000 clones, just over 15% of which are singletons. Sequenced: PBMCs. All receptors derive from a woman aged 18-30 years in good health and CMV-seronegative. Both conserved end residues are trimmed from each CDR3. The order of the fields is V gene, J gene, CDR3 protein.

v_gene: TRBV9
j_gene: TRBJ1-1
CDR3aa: ASSVVNSPDTEAF

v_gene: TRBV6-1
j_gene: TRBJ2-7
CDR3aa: ASSEGDRSYEQY

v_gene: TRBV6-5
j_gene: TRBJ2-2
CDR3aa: ASSYTWSREAGELF

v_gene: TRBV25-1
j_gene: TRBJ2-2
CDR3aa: ASSAAGGGELF

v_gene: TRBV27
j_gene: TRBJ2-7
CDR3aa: ASSLCALECQQY

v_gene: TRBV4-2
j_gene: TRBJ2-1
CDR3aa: ASSQDTEKSSYNEQF

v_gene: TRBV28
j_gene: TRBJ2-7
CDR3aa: ASSPPGGSYEQY

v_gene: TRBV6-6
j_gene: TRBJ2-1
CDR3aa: ASSYRGRPYNEQF

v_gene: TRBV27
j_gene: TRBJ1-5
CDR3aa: ASSRGANQPQH

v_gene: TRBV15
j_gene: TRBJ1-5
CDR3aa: ATSRGDRDQPQH

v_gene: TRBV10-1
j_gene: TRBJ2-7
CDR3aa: ASRSGTPCGYEQY

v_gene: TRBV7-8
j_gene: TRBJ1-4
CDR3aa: ASSSVTGINEKLF

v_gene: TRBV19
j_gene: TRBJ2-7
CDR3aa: ASSMSRDYEQY

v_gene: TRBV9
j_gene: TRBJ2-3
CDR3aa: ASSPTQREQGAKKTDTQY

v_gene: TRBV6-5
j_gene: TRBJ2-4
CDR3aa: ASSYSGGVGKNIQY

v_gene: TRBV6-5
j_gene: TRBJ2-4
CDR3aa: ASSYTGTGENIQY

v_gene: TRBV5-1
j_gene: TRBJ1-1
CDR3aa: ASSPPGGRTEAF

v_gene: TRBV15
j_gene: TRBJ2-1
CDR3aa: ATSRAESSYNEQF

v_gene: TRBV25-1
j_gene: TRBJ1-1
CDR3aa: ASSEYLIRTGTEAF

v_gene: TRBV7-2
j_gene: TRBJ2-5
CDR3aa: ASSPYREETQY

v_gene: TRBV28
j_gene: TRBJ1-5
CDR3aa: ASRTGFYSNQPQH

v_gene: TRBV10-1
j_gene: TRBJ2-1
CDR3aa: ASSQGQGPVEF

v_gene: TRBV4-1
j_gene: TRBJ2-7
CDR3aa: ASSQASGRTYEQY

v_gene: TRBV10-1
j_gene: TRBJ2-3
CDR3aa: ASSESLAGTTDTQY

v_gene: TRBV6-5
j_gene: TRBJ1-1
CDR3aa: ASSTGTEAF

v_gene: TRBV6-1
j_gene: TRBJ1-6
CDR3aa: ASSGDRGSPSPLH

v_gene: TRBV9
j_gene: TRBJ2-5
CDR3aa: ASSGGQGRGETQY

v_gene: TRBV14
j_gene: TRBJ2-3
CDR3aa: ASSLFGPGGDTQY

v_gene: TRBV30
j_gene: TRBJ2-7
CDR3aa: AWSPRREKQY

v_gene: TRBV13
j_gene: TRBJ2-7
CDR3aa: ASSQGRRDYEQY

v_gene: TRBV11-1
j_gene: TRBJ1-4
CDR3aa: ASSPPGQGNEKLF

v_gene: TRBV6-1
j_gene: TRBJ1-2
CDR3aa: ASSPIPGRSYGYT

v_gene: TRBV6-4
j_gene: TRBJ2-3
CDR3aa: ASSVGGGSDTQY

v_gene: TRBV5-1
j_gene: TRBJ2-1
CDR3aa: ASGLGGASYNEQF

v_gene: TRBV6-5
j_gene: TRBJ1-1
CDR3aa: ASSYPGRLNTEAF

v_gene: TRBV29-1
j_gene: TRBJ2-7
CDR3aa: SARTGGDSYEQY

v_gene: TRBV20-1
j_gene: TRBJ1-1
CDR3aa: SPFLPAEAF

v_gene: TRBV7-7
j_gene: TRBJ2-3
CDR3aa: ASSPTLTSTDTQY

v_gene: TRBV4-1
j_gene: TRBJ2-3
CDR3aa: ASSSSGGDTQY

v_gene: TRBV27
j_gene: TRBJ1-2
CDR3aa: ASSLGQGSGYT

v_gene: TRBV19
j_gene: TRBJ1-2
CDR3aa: ASTPGQDPLNYGYT

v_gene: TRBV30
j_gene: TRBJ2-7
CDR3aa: AWGLAENSYEQY

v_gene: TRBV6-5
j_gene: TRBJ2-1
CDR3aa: ASSYSANEQF

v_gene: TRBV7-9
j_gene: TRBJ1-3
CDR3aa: ASSSIRTAGNTIY

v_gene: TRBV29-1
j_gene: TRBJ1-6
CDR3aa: SAAGTGKDSPLH

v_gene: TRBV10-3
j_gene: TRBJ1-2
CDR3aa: AISESRGHYGYT

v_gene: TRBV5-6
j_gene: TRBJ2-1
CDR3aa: ASSRGQISYNEQF

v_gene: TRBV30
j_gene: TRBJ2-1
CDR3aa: AWSAEIYNEQF

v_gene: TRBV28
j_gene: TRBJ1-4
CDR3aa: ASRRGRGEKLF

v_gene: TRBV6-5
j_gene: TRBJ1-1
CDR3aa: ASSHRTRMNTEAF

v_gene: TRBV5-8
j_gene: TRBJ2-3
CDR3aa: ASSFGGVIADTQY

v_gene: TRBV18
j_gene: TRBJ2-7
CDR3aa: ASSETGRTYEQY

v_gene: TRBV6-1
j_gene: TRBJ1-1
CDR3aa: ASSGSRVEAF

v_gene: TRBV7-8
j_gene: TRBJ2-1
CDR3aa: ASSLGLMVSYNEQF

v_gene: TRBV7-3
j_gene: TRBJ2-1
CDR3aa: ASSLNVGAGVHNEQF

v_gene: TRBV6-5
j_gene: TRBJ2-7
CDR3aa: ASSYSPGNSYEQY

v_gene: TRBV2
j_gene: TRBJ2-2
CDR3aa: ASSEAPDRVNTGELF

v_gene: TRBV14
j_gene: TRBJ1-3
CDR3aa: ASSLGLYSGNTIY

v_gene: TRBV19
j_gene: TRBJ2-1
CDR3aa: ASSIGSLNEQF